This passage covers 15 T cell receptor beta chains from one sample sequenced in a study of blood T cell repertoires in COVID-19. The data were produced by immunoSEQ multiplex PCR, yet TCRdb's version contains in-frame clones alone and is incomplete. The profile covers about 150,000 clones, with 88% appearing a single time and approximately 2% taken by the ten largest. Specimen: peripheral blood. All receptors come from a man in his fifties who had recovered from COVID-19.

The chain links TRBV10-1 to TRBJ2-1; 10 nucleotides match TRBD1. Trimming at V came to 0 bases and at J to 8 bases, leaving 7 bases not matched to a gene. Germline lookup yields CDR1 WNHNN and CDR2 SYGVQD (reference sequence). The CDR3 covers 16 residues. CDR3 DNA sequence: TGCGCCAGCAGTGAGTCGAGGGACAGGGGCGCCTATGAGCAGTTCTTC. Its translation: CASSESRDRGAYEQFF.

V is TRBV27 and J is TRBJ2-1; TRBD1 aligns across 10 bases. This CDR3 contains 15 residues. J lost 6 bases, V lost 3 bases, and 5 bases had no gene match. In germline, CDR1 is MNHEY, CDR2 SMNVEV (reference sequence). DNA for the CDR3: TGTGCCAGCAGTTTCCCCGGGACAGGGGTCAATGAGCAGTTCTTC. This translates into CASSFPGTGVNEQFF.

The sample holds one count of this clone. The chain has TRBV7-2 and TRBJ1-5; D gene uncertain. The length of the CDR3 is 13 residues. V gave up 5 bases and J gave up 4 bases, with 9 bases separating them. Germline V gives CDR1 SGHTA, CDR2 FQGNSA. The CDR3 DNA reads TGTGCCAGCAGCCCCCGGTTGAATCAGCCCCAGCATTTT. Its protein is CASSPRLNQPQHF.

This chain uses TRBV18 with TRBJ2-1; TRBD2 matches at 9 bases. Losses at the gene ends were 2 bases for V and 5 bases for J; bases not matched to a gene: 4. The length of the CDR3 is 15 residues. The germline V gene encodes CDR1 KGHSH and CDR2 LQKENI. The CDR3 region is CASSPRAGGNNEQFF. The CDR3 DNA reads as TGTGCCAGCTCACCAAGAGCGGGAGGTAACAATGAGCAGTTCTTC.

The chain recombines TRBV18 with TRBJ2-7; possibly TRBD2 for D (7 bases). The CDR3 consists of 16 residues. Per germline, CDR1 KGHSH and CDR2 LQKENI. Trimming stripped 2 bases from V and 3 bases from J, with 17 bases between. The CDR3 nucleotides read TGTGCCAGCTCACCAGTTGGGGGGGGCATCGTCTACGAGCAGTACTTC. Translation: CASSPVGGGIVYEQYF.

The gene calls are TRBV4-3 and TRBJ1-1, with 9 positions matching TRBD1. The ends lost 4 bases at V and 1 base at J; junction bases unmatched: 4. Germline V gene sequence: CDR1 LGHNA, CDR2 YSLEER. This CDR3 region has 15 residues. The CDR3 loop is CASSRSQGANTEAFF. For the CDR3, the DNA is TGCGCCAGCAGCCGATCACAGGGGGCGAACACTGAAGCTTTCTTT.

The chain links TRBV30 to TRBJ2-7, with 7 bases lining up with TRBD2. The CDR3 runs 16 residues. The V gene end was trimmed by 3 bases and the J gene end by 4 bases; junction bases not matched to a gene: 15. CDR1 and CDR2 (germline): GTSNPN, SVGIG (reference sequence). The CDR3 loop reads CAWSGGFGTGGYEQYF. CDR3 DNA sequence: TGTGCCTGGAGCGGGGGGTTCGGCACTGGCGGGTACGAGCAGTACTTC.

The rearrangement links TRBV7-2 to TRBJ1-3, with 7 positions matching TRBD1. The CDR3 has 15 amino acids. Unmatched junction bases numbered 4, after V lost 5 bases and J lost 0 bases. CDR1 is SGHTA and CDR2 is FQGNSA in the germline V gene. CDR3 nucleotide sequence: TGTGCCAGCAGCAGGGACAGTAGCTCTGGAAACACCATATATTTT. It yields the protein CASSRDSSSGNTIYF.

The count of this clone is one. The genes are TRBV25-1 and TRBJ1-2; no reliable D call. CDR1 MGHDK and CDR2 SYGVNS come from the germline V gene. This CDR3 has 14 residues. The V end lost 1 base, the J end lost 4 bases, and 10 bases lay between the germline ends. The DNA of the CDR3 is TGTGCCAGCAGTGAATGGCGGGAGCTCTATGGCTACACCTTC. Translated, it gives CASSEWRELYGYTF.

The chain has TRBV5-1 and TRBJ1-3; possible D gene TRBD1, 5 bases. Germline CDR1 reads SGHRS; CDR2 reads YFSETQ. The CDR3 covers 16 residues. Deletions cut 4 bases from V and 0 bases from J, with 14 bases between. CDR3 in DNA: TGCGCCAGCAGCCTGGCCAATACAGGCTCTGGAAACACCATATATTTT. Protein product: CASSLANTGSGNTIYF.

This clone was detected a few times. V is TRBV6-1 and J is TRBJ1-6; 9 bases are a match to TRBD1. With 3 bases clipped from V and 7 bases from J, the junction kept 4 bases outside the gene matches. There are 15 residues in the CDR3. CDR1 MNHNS and CDR2 SASEGT come from the germline V gene. The CDR3, as DNA: TGTGCCAGCAGTGACAGACAGGGGGGGAATTCACCCCTCCACTTT. This translates into CASSDRQGGNSPLHF.

V is TRBV2 and J is TRBJ1-1; perhaps TRBD1 as D (6 bases). Trimming took off 6 bases at V and 3 bases at J, with 14 bases between the two ends. The length of the CDR3 is 14 residues. Germline loops: CDR1 SNHLY, CDR2 FYNNEI. In DNA, the CDR3 is TGTGCCAGCAGGGGGGGGACATCCCACACTGAAGCTTTCTTT. This encodes CASRGGTSHTEAFF.

This sequence joins TRBV11-1 and TRBJ2-6, with 7 bases that match TRBD1. The germline gives CDR1 SGHAT, CDR2 FQDESV (reference sequence). The CDR3 extends over 15 amino acids. The trim removed 4 bases at V and 2 bases at J, leaving 2 bases unmatched. The CDR3 region has the DNA TGTGCCAGCAGCTCTCAGGGGGCTGGGGCCAACGTCCTGACTTTC. This gives the protein CASSSQGAGANVLTF.

To note about this clone: In the same sample, other DNA sequences code for this CDR3. V gene TRBV9 combines with J gene TRBJ2-2, with 7 bases that match TRBD1. This CDR3 has 15 amino acids. V lost 2 bases to trimming and J lost 2 bases; unmatched junction nucleotides: 3. Germline loops: CDR1 SGDLS, CDR2 YYNGEE. The CDR3 nucleotides are TGTGCCAGCAGCGTGGGGACAGCAAACACCGGGGAGCTGTTTTTT. It specifies CASSVGTANTGELFF.

The chain is built from TRBV29-1 and TRBJ1-1; D gene ambiguous. CDR1 SQVTM and CDR2 ANQGSEA come from the germline V gene. Trimming shortened V by 2 bases and J by 10 bases, and 11 bases separated the two germline ends. The CDR3 sequence is 11 residues long. CDR3 sequence (DNA): TGCAGCGTTGAAAGAGGGTGGGTAGCTTTCTTT. Residues: CSVERGWVAFF.